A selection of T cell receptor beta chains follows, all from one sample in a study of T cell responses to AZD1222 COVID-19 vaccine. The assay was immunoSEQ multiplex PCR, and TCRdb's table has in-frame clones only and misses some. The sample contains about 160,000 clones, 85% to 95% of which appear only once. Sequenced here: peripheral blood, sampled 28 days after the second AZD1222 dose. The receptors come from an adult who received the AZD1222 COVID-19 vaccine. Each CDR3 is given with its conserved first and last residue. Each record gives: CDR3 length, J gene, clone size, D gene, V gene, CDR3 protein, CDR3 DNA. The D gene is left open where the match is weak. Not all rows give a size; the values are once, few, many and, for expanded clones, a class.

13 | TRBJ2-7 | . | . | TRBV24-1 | CATSDFDSYEQYF | TGTGCCACCAGTGACTTTGATTCCTACGAGCAGTACTTC
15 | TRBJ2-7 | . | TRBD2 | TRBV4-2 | CASSLRAAGEYEQYF | TGTGCCAGCAGCCTCCGGGCGGCGGGAGAGTACGAGCAGTACTTC
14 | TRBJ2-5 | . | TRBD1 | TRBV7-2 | CASSPTGSEETQYF | TGTGCCAGCAGCCCGACAGGGTCCGAAGAGACCCAGTACTTC
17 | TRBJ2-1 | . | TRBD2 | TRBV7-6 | CASSLRSSGRIHNEQFF | TGTGCCAGCAGCTTACGCTCTAGCGGGAGAATCCACAATGAGCAGTTCTTC
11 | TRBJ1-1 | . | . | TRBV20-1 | CSGYSNAEAFF | TGCAGTGGGTATTCAAACGCTGAAGCTTTCTTT
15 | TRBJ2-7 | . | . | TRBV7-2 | CASSKQGSGSYEQYF | TGTGCCAGCAGCAAACAGGGCAGCGGCTCCTACGAGCAGTACTTC
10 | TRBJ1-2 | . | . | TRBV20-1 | CSARDTGYTF | TGCAGTGCCCGGGACACCGGCTACACCTTC
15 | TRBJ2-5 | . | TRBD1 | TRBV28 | CASSIDRGIQETQYF | TGTGCCAGCAGTATAGACAGGGGGATTCAGGAGACCCAGTACTTC
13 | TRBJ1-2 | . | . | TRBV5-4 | CASSPQGLEGYTF | TGTGCCAGCAGCCCCCAAGGGTTGGAGGGCTACACCTTC
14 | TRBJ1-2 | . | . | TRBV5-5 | CASSLAVPNYGYTF | TGTGCCAGCAGCTTGGCAGTCCCTAACTATGGCTACACCTTC
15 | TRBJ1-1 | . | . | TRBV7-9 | CASSPSQGSGTEAFF | TGTGCCAGCAGCCCCTCACAGGGTTCGGGCACTGAAGCTTTCTTT
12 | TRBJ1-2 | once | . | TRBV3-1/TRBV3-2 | CASSPGTYGYTF | TGTGCCAGCAGCCCAGGGACCTATGGCTACACCTTC